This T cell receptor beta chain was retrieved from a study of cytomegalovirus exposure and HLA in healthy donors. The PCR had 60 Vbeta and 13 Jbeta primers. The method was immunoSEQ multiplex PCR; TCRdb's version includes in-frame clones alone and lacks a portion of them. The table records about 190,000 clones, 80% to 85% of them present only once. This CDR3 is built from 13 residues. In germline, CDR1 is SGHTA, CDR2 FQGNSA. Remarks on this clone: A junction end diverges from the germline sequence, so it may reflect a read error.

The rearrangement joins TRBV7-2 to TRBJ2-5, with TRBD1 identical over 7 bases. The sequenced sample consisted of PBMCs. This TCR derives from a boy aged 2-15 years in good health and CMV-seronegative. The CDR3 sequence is CASNLGGPETQYF. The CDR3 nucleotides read TGTGCCAGCAACTTAGGGGGCCCCGAGACCCAGTACTTC.